This T cell receptor (beta chain) was identified in a study of T cells in Graves' hyperthyroidism and ophthalmopathy. Overall study results and limits: Clonotypes that were expanded in thyroid above 0.001 mostly appeared in blood too. Before onset, ophthalmopathy was predicted by the model a median about 6.2 months earlier.

RNA transcripts provided the source from which TCR beta CDR3 regions were amplified. A first-round RT-PCR of the TCR CDR3 used the HTBI primer set. TCRdb fed the multiplex PCR reads into MiXCR, producing one record per CDR3 protein. The sample records 700,000 or so distinct CDR3 sequences, 13% to 15% being singletons. This clonotype was found many times. As yet, its antigen is unknown. Each ophthalmopathy patient scored at least 3 on the Clinical Activity Score and at least 4 on NOSPECS grade, with duration under 3 months. Fresh peripheral blood, approximately 10 ml, was the source of the PBMCs. Sample: blood. This TCR came from a woman in her fifties or sixties with Graves' ophthalmopathy.

The CDR3 DNA reads TGTGCCAGCAGTTTTTTATTAGGGGGAGCGGATGGCTACACCTTC. It codes for CASSFLLGGADGYTF. V and J are TRBV28 and TRBJ1-2, with D possibly being TRBD1 (6 bases). CDR1 is MDHEN, CDR2 SYDVKM, per germline. The CDR3 spans 15 residues. The ends were cut back, 3 bases at V and 6 bases at J, with 17 bases in the middle.